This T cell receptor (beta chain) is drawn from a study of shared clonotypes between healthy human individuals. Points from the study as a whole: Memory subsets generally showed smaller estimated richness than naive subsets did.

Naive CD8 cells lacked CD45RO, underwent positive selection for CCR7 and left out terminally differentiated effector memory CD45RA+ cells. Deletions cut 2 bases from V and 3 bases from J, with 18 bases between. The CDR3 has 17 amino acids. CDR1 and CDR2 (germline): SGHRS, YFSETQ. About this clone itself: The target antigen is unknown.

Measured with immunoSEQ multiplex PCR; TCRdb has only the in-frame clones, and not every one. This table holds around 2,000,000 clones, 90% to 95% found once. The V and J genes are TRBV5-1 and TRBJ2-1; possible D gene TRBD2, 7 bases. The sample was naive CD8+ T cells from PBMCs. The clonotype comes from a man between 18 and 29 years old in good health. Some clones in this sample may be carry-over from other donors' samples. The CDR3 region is CASSFTPSGGGYNEQFF. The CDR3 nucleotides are TGCGCCAGCAGCTTTACACCTAGCGGAGGGGGCTACAATGAGCAGTTCTTC.